This TCR beta chain was documented in a study of blood T cell repertoires in COVID-19. Across the study: Samples representing acute and convalescent COVID-19 were sourced from the United States, Italy and Spain. T cells, B-cell-depleted T cells, or PBMCs supplied cDNA or gDNA.

In the study's own analysis: Amplification of reference gene primers was used by the study to estimate nucleated cell counts. Generated by immunoSEQ multiplex PCR, the TCRdb table keeps only in-frame clones and is missing some. V, J and clone size are those of that table, while D and trimming were read from the DNA. Here the sample spans some 130,000 clones, roughly 87% being singletons. Trimming cost V 4 bases and J 2 bases; bases outside gene matches: 2. Germline CDR1 is SGHTA and CDR2 is FQGNSA. The CDR3 spans 14 residues. The receptor was isolated from a man of 80 years or more with acute or convalescent COVID-19. Sequenced sample: peripheral blood. The chain employs TRBV7-2 and TRBJ1-2; 9 bases map to TRBD1. The CDR3 DNA is TGTGCCAGCAGCTCGGACAGGGGCAACTATGGCTACACCTTC. Translating it yields CASSSDRGNYGYTF.